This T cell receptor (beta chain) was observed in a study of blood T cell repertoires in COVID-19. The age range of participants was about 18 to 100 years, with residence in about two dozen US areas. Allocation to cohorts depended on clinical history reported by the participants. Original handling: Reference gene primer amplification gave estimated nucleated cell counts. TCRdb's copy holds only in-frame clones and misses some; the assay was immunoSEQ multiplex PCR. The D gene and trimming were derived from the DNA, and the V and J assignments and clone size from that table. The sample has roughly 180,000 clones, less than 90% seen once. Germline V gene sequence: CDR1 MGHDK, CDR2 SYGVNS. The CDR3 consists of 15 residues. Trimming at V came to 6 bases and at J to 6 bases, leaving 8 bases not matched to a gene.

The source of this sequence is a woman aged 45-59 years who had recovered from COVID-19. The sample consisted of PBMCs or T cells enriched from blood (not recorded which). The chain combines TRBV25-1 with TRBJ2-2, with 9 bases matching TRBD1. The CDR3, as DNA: TGTGCCAGCAGGGGGACAGGGACGGATTCCGGGGAGCTGTTTTTT. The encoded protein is CASRGTGTDSGELFF. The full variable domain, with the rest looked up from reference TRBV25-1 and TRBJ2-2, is EADIYQTPRYLVIGTGKKITLECSQTMGHDKMYWYQQDPGMELHLIHYSYGVNSTEKGDLSSESTVSRIRTEHFPLTLESARPSHTSQYLCASRGTGTDSGELFFGEGSRLTVL.